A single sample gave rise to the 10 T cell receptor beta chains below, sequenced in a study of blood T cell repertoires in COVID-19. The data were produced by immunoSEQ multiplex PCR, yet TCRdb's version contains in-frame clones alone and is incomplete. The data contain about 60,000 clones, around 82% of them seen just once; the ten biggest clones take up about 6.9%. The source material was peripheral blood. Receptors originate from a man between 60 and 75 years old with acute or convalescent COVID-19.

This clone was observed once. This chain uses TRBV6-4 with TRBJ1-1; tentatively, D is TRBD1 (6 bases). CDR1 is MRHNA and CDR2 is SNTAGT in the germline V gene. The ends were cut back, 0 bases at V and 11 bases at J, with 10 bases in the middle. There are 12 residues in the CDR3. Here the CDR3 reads CASSDSKGVAFF. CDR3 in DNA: TGTGCCAGCAGTGACTCAAAGGGGGTGGCTTTCTTT.

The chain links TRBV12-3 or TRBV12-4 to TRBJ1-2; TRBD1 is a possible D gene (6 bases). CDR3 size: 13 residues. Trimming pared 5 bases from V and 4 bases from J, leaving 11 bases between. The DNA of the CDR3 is TGTGCCAGCAGTATACAGGGTCTCTATGGCTACACCTTC. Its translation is CASSIQGLYGYTF.

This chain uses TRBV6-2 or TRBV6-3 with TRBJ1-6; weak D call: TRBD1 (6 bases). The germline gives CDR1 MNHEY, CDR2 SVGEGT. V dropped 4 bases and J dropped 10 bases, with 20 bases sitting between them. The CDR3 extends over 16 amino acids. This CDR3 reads CASSWGSTGQGSPLHF. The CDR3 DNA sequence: TGTGCCAGCAGTTGGGGATCGACAGGACAAGGGTCACCCCTCCACTTT.

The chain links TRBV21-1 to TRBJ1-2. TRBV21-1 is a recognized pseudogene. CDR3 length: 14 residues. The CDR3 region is CASSKERVSYGYTF. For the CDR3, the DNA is TGTGCCAGCAGCAAAGAGAGGGTTTCCTATGGCTACACCTTC.

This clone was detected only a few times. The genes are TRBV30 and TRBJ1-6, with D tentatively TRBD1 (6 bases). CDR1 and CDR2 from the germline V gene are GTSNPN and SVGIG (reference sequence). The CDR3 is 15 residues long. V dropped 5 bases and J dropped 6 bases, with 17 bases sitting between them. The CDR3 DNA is TGTGCCTGGGAACCTCAGGGGATACCTAATTCACCCCTCCACTTT. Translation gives CAWEPQGIPNSPLHF.

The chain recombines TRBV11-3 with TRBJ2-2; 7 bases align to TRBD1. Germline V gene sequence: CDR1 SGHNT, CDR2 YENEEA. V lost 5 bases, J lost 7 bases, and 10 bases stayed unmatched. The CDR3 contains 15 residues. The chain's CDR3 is CASSPDRATLGELFF. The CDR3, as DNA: TGTGCCAGCAGCCCCGACAGGGCTACCCTCGGGGAGCTGTTTTTT. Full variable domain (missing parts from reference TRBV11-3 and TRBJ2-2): EAGVVQSPRYKIIEKKQPVAFWCNPISGHNTLYWYLQNLGQGPELLIRYENEEAVDDSQLPKDRFSAERLKGVDSTLKIQPAELGDSAVYLCASSPDRATLGELFFGEGSRLTVL.

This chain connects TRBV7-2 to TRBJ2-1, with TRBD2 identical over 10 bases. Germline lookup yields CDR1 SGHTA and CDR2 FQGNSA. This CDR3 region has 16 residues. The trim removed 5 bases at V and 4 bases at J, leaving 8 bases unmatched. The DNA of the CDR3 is TGTGCCAGCAGCCCCGATTTTAGCGGGGGGTACAATGAGCAGTTCTTC. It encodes CASSPDFSGGYNEQFF.

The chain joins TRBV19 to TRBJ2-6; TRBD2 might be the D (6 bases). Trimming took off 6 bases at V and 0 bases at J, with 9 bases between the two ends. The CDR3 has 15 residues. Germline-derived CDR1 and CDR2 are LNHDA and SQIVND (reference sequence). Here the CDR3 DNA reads TGTGCCAGTAGGAAGGGAGGCTCTGGGGCCAACGTCCTGACTTTC. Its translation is CASRKGGSGANVLTF. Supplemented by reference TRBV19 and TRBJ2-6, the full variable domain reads DGGITQSPKYLFRKEGQNVTLSCEQNLNHDAMYWYRQDPGQGLRLIYYSQIVNDFQKGDIAEGYSVSREKKESFPLTVTSAQKNPTAFYLCASRKGGSGANVLTFGAGSRLTVL.

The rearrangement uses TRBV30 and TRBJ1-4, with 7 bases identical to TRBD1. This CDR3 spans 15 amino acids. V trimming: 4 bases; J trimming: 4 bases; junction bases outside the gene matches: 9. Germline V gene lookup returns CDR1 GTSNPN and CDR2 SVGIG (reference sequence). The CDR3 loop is CAWTENRGLNEKLFF. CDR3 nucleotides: TGTGCCTGGACTGAAAACAGGGGTCTTAATGAAAAACTGTTTTTT.

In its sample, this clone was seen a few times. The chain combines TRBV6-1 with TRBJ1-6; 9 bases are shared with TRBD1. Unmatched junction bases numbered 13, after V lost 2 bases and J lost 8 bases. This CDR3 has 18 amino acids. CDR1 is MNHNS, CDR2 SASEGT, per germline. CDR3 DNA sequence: TGTGCCAGCAGTGAATGGGACAGGGCTGTATCTCACTATTCACCCCTCCACTTT. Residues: CASSEWDRAVSHYSPLHF.